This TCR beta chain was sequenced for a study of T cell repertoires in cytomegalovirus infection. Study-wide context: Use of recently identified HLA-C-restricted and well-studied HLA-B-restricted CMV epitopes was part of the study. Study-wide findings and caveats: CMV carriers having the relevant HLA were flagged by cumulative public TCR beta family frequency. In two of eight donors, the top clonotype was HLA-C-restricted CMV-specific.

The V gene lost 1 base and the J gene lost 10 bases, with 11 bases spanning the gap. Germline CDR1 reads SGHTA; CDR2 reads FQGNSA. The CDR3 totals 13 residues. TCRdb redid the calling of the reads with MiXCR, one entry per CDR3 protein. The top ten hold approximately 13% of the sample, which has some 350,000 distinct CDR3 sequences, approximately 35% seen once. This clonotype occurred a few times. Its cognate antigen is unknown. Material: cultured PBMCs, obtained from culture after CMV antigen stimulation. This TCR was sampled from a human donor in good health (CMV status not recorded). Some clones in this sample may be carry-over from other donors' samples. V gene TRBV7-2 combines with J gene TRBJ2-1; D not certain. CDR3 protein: CASSLVWDKEQFF. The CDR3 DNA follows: TGTGCCAGCAGCTTAGTATGGGATAAAGAGCAGTTCTTC.